This T cell receptor beta chain was documented in a study of CD8+ T cells in alopecia areata. Study context: Skin-grafted 7-10-week-old female C3H/HeJ mice received tissue from approximately 6-12-month-old C3H/HeJ donors with spontaneous alopecia. General study results and limits: TCR sharing across patients was less clear than in mice, possibly HLA-related. The study also sequences resident alphabeta T cells of normal skin in scalp samples.

Following extraction, RNA underwent reverse transcription to cDNA, which served as the sequencing template. Clones were read by immunoSEQ multiplex PCR, and TCRdb kept only the in-frame ones, dropping some. Sampling found 250,000 or so clones, none seen once. About this clone: Its antigen is unknown. Gene names and germline refer to mouse. The read finishes 4 residues shy of the CDR3 end, and the germline J gene is used to complete it. Distinct nucleotide sequences in the sample also encode this CDR3.

V lost 4 bases and J 2 bases, leaving 5 bases between the germline ends. The CDR3 has 12 amino acids. Germline assignment: CDR1 NSHNY and CDR2 SYGAGN. The pooled cutaneous lymph node cells were sorted using several markers (CD4, CD8alpha, NKG2D, NKG2ACE and others). The rearrangement joins TRBV13-1 to TRBJ2-5; D unresolved. The source material was CD4+ T cells sorted from a lymph node. The origin of this receptor is a C3H/HeJ mouse with alopecia areata. The mice in this strain carry MHC haplotype H2-k. CDR3 sequence reads: CASSLLQDTQYF. Incomplete CDR3 DNA: TGTGCCAGCAGTCTCCTCCAAGAC.